Shown below are 2 T cell receptor beta chains from a single sample sequenced in a study of blood T cell repertoires in COVID-19. The data were produced by immunoSEQ multiplex PCR, yet TCRdb's version contains in-frame clones alone and is incomplete. This sample yields 300,000 to 400,000 clones, of which more than 75% are seen a single time; 1% belongs to the top ten. Sequencing was performed on peripheral blood. The origin of the receptors is a man in his forties or fifties with active or convalescent COVID-19.

In this sample, this clone turned up once. The rearrangement uses TRBV5-6 and TRBJ1-5; 7 nucleotides agree with TRBD1. Losses at the gene ends were 1 base for V and 2 bases for J; bases not matched to a gene: 3. The CDR3 totals 15 residues. The germline V gene encodes CDR1 SGHDT and CDR2 YYEEEE. In DNA form, the CDR3 reads TGTGCCAGCAGCTTGACAGGGGCGGGCAATCAGCCCCAGCATTTT. Residues: CASSLTGAGNQPQHF. Filled out from reference TRBV5-6 and TRBJ1-5, the complete variable domain reads DAGVTQSPTHLIKTRGQQVTLRCSPKSGHDTVSWYQQALGQGPQFIFQYYEEEERQRGNFPDRFSGHQFPNYSSELNVNALLLGDSALYLCASSLTGAGNQPQHFGDGTRLSIL.

The rearrangement joins TRBV4-1 to TRBJ1-1; a weak D match, TRBD1 (5 bases). Germline-derived CDR1 and CDR2 are MGHRA and YSYEKL. The CDR3 runs 16 residues. Trimming pared 3 bases from V and 6 bases from J, leaving 20 bases between. CDR3 sequence reads: CASSQSPGIEVSEAFF. Written as DNA, the CDR3 is TGCGCCAGCAGCCAGAGTCCAGGGATCGAGGTCTCTGAAGCTTTCTTT.